The 10 T cell receptor beta chains below come from one sample, sequenced in a study of T-cell memory formation after mild COVID-19. One entry per CDR3 protein, called by TCRdb with MiXCR from the 5' RACE reads. Of about 350,000 distinct CDR3 sequences in the sample, 13% to 15% are singletons; the top ten hold roughly 22%. What was sequenced was PBMCs or a T cell subset sorted from them (not recorded which). The source of these receptors is a man aged 18 to 30 who had mild COVID-19 (a few samples of this study predate the infection). Cell type and time point are not known.

This rearrangement joins TRBV28 to TRBJ2-5; no definite D call. V shed 5 bases and J shed 4 bases, with 11 bases lying between them. CDR1 is MDHEN, CDR2 SYDVKM, per germline. The CDR3 sequence is 13 residues long. This CDR3 reads CASSPPSPETQYF. The DNA for the CDR3 is TGTGCCAGCAGTCCCCCCAGCCCAGAGACCCAGTACTTC.

This clonotype was detected only a few times. J is TRBJ2-5 and V is TRBV12-3 or TRBV12-4; either TRBD1 or TRBD2 may fit D (5 bases each). This CDR3 contains 15 residues. The V gene lost 1 base and the J gene lost 6 bases, with 15 bases spanning the gap. The chain's CDR3 is CASSLVVSRGKTQYF. CDR3 coding DNA: TGTGCCAGCAGTTTAGTAGTCTCCCGGGGCAAGACCCAGTACTTC.

This clonotype was recorded at least ten times. The chain couples TRBV9 to TRBJ2-2, with D possibly TRBD1 on 7 matching bases. The CDR3 has 17 amino acids. From germline, CDR1 is SGDLS and CDR2 YYNGEE. Trimming shortened V by 7 bases and J by 0 bases, and 19 bases separated the two germline ends. CDR3 in DNA: TGTGCCAGCTCTAAGGGCAGGGGGGCCGCGAACACCGGGGAGCTGTTTTTT. Translation: CASSKGRGAANTGELFF.

This chain uses TRBV7-9 with TRBJ2-3; 8 bases map to TRBD1. V shed 5 bases, J shed 4 bases, and the junction held 5 bases outside the gene matches. CDR1 is SEHNR, CDR2 FQNEAQ, per germline (reference sequence). This CDR3 has 14 residues. The chain's CDR3 is CASSRDRGPDTQYF. The CDR3 DNA sequence: TGTGCCAGCAGCCGCGACAGGGGACCAGATACGCAGTATTTT. Using reference TRBV7-9 and TRBJ2-3 for the parts outside the CDR3, the full variable domain is DTGVSQNPRHKITKRGQNVTFRCDPISEHNRLYWYRQTLGQGPEFLTYFQNEAQLEKSRLLSDRFSAERPKGSFSTLEIQRTEQGDSAMYLCASSRDRGPDTQYFGPGTRLTVL.

This clonotype was picked up a small number of times. This rearrangement joins TRBV4-1 to TRBJ1-2; 7 bases map to TRBD1. The V and J ends lost 1 base and 8 bases, in that order; junction bases with no gene match: 10. CDR3 length equals 15 residues. Per the germline V gene, CDR1 is MGHRA and CDR2 is YSYEKL. CDR3 nucleotides: TGCGCCAGCAGCCAAGCCTTGACAGGGACGGGAGGCTACACCTTC. Amino acids: CASSQALTGTGGYTF.

The gene calls are TRBV11-2 and TRBJ2-3; tentatively, D is TRBD2 (6 bases). The V and J ends lost 6 bases and 0 bases respectively, with 16 bases between them. This CDR3 region has 16 residues. The germline gives CDR1 SGHAT, CDR2 FQNNGV. The CDR3 region is CASRSFGTSSTDTQYF. CDR3 in DNA: TGTGCCAGCAGGTCCTTCGGGACTTCTAGCACAGATACGCAGTATTTT.

As DNA, the CDR3 is TGTGCCAGCAGTGACCAGGGCGGAAGCACAGATACGCAGTATTTT. Protein product: CASSDQGGSTDTQYF. The genes are TRBV6-4 and TRBJ2-3, with D possibly matching TRBD1 (5 bases). The CDR3 is 15 residues long. CDR1 MRHNA and CDR2 SNTAGT come from the germline V gene. V was pared by 2 bases and J by 0 bases, with 9 bases between.

The genes are TRBV19 and TRBJ2-3; no definite D call. CDR1 LNHDA and CDR2 SQIVND come from the germline V gene (reference sequence). CDR3 length: 14 residues. V gave up 6 bases and J gave up 2 bases, with 12 bases separating them. Written as DNA, the CDR3 is TGTGCCAGTAGCCCTCAGGCCCTCACAGATACGCAGTATTTT. Amino acid sequence: CASSPQALTDTQYF.

In its sample, this clonotype was seen a few times. V is TRBV12-3 or TRBV12-4 and J is TRBJ2-7; 11 bases are a match to TRBD2. The CDR3 contains 13 residues. Losses at the gene ends were 5 bases for V and 4 bases for J; bases not matched to a gene: 1. The CDR3 DNA reads TGTGCCAGCAGTAGGACTAGCGGGTACGAGCAGTACGTC. It specifies CASSRTSGYEQYV.

This clonotype was counted ten times or more. The V gene is TRBV5-1, the J gene TRBJ2-1; D possibly corresponds to TRBD1 (6 bases). Germline assignment: CDR1 SGHRS and CDR2 YFSETQ. Trimming took 0 bases from V and 9 from J, leaving 16 bases between them. The CDR3 runs 15 residues. CDR3 sequence reads: CASSLGVGAQGEQFF. CDR3 nucleotide sequence: TGCGCCAGCAGCTTGGGAGTGGGGGCCCAGGGTGAGCAGTTCTTC. The full variable domain, with the rest looked up from reference TRBV5-1 and TRBJ2-1, is KAGVTQTPRYLIKTRGQQVTLSCSPISGHRSVSWYQQTPGQGLQFLFEYFSETQRNKGNFPGRFSGRQFSNSRSEMNVSTLELGDSALYLCASSLGVGAQGEQFFGPGTRLTVL.